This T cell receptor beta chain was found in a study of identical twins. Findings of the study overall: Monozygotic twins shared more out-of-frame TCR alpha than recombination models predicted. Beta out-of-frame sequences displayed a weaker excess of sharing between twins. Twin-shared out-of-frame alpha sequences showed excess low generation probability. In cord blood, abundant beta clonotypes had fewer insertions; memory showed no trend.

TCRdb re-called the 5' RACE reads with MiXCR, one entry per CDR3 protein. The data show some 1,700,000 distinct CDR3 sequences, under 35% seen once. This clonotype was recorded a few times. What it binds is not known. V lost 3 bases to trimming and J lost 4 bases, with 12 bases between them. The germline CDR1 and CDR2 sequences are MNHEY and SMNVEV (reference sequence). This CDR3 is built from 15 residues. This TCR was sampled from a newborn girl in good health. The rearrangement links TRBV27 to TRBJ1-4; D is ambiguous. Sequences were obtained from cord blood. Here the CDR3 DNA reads TGTGCCAGCAGTTTGACGGGAGCAGATAATGAAAAACTGTTTTTT. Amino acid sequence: CASSLTGADNEKLFF.